A selection of T cell receptor beta chains follows, all from one sample in a study of blood T cell repertoires in COVID-19. Method: immunoSEQ multiplex PCR; TCRdb's copy keeps in-frame clones and lacks some. The table lists some 250,000 clones, roughly 90% of them singletons. The sample was peripheral blood. The receptor source for this set is a man between 60 and 75 years old who had recovered from COVID-19. Both conserved end residues are part of each CDR3. The D gene is left open where the match is weak. The size field is filled for only some rows; it gives once, few, many or a size class.

v_gene: TRBV7-9
j_gene: TRBJ1-5
abundance: NA
d_gene: NA
CDR3aa: CASSLGRAGVPQPQHF
CDR3nt: TGTGCCAGCAGCTTAGGCCGGGCAGGGGTTCCTCAGCCCCAGCATTTT

v_gene: TRBV5-1
j_gene: TRBJ2-3
abundance: NA
d_gene: TRBD2
CDR3aa: CASSLAGLAGGADTQYF
CDR3nt: TGCGCCAGCAGCTTGGCGGGTTTAGCGGGGGGAGCAGATACGCAGTATTTT

v_gene: TRBV2
j_gene: TRBJ1-5
abundance: once
d_gene: NA
CDR3aa: CASSGEYQPQHF
CDR3nt: TGTGCCAGCAGTGGCGAGTACCAGCCCCAGCATTTT

v_gene: TRBV10-1
j_gene: TRBJ2-1
abundance: NA
d_gene: TRBD2
CDR3aa: CASSAAGVPNEQFF
CDR3nt: TGCGCCAGCAGTGCGGCGGGGGTACCCAATGAGCAGTTCTTC

v_gene: TRBV24-1
j_gene: TRBJ2-1
abundance: NA
d_gene: TRBD2
CDR3aa: CATSGGATKNEQFF
CDR3nt: TGTGCCACAAGCGGGGGGGCTACTAAAAATGAGCAGTTCTTC

v_gene: TRBV2
j_gene: TRBJ2-1
abundance: NA
d_gene: TRBD1
CDR3aa: CASSRGLSYNEQFF
CDR3nt: TGTGCCAGCAGTAGGGGGCTGTCCTACAATGAGCAGTTCTTC

v_gene: TRBV10-3
j_gene: TRBJ2-1
abundance: NA
d_gene: TRBD2
CDR3aa: CAISERAGGPGEQFF
CDR3nt: TGTGCCATCAGCGAGCGGGCGGGGGGGCCCGGTGAGCAGTTCTTC

v_gene: TRBV19
j_gene: TRBJ1-5
abundance: NA
d_gene: NA
CDR3aa: CASSILQGYQPQHF
CDR3nt: TGTGCCAGTAGTATTCTTCAGGGGTATCAGCCCCAGCATTTT

v_gene: TRBV14
j_gene: TRBJ2-2
abundance: NA
d_gene: NA
CDR3aa: CASSPGGLNNWAGELFF
CDR3nt: TGTGCCAGCAGCCCGGGGGGCCTAAATAACTGGGCCGGGGAGCTGTTTTTT

v_gene: TRBV7-2
j_gene: TRBJ1-4
abundance: NA
d_gene: TRBD1
CDR3aa: CASSLVPGQLNEKLFF
CDR3nt: TGTGCCAGCAGCTTAGTCCCGGGACAGTTGAATGAAAAACTGTTTTTT

v_gene: TRBV10-2
j_gene: TRBJ1-1
abundance: NA
d_gene: NA
CDR3aa: CASSGARNTEAFF
CDR3nt: TGCGCCAGCAGTGGGGCCCGGAACACTGAAGCTTTCTTT

v_gene: TRBV6-5
j_gene: TRBJ1-3
abundance: NA
d_gene: TRBD1
CDR3aa: CASSRTGAGNTIYF
CDR3nt: TGTGCCAGCAGTCGGACAGGGGCTGGAAACACCATATATTTT

v_gene: TRBV2
j_gene: TRBJ1-5
abundance: few
d_gene: TRBD1
CDR3aa: CASSLQGPVYGGQPQHF
CDR3nt: TGTGCCAGCAGTTTACAGGGGCCGGTTTACGGTGGACAGCCCCAGCATTTT

v_gene: TRBV11-1
j_gene: TRBJ1-1
abundance: NA
d_gene: NA
CDR3aa: CASSLAAWGTPVEDTEAFF
CDR3nt: TGTGCCAGCAGCTTAGCGGCGTGGGGGACACCCGTGGAGGACACTGAAGCTTTCTTT

v_gene: TRBV20-1
j_gene: TRBJ1-5
abundance: NA
d_gene: NA
CDR3aa: CSASNGNQPQHF
CDR3nt: TGCAGTGCTAGTAACGGGAATCAGCCCCAGCATTTT

v_gene: TRBV7-2
j_gene: TRBJ1-6
abundance: NA
d_gene: NA
CDR3aa: CASSLQVPTITYNSPLHF
CDR3nt: TGTGCCAGCAGCCTGCAGGTGCCGACGATTACCTATAATTCACCCCTCCACTTT

v_gene: TRBV5-1
j_gene: TRBJ2-7
abundance: NA
d_gene: NA
CDR3aa: CASSSYRGKYEQYF
CDR3nt: TGCGCCAGCAGCTCTTACCGGGGTAAATACGAGCAGTACTTC